A selection of T cell receptor beta chains follows, all from one sample in a study of cytomegalovirus exposure and HLA in healthy donors. The assay was immunoSEQ multiplex PCR, and TCRdb's table has in-frame clones only and misses some. In the table there are 65,000 to 95,000 clones, roughly 82% of which are singletons. The material sequenced was PBMCs. The receptors here all came from an older man in good health and CMV-seronegative. Both conserved end residues are part of each CDR3. A D gene is named only where the DNA matches it firmly. The listing skips clone size in some rows; elsewhere it reads once, few, many or a size class.

v_call	d_call	clone_size	j_call	cdr3_aa	cdr3_nt
TRBV6-5	NA	NA	TRBJ2-5	CASSYYPGETQYF	TGTGCCAGCAGTTACTATCCGGGGGAGACCCAGTACTTC
TRBV9	NA	few	TRBJ1-6	CASSVQGFSSYNSPLHF	TGTGCCAGCAGCGTACAGGGTTTCAGCTCCTATAATTCACCCCTCCACTTT
TRBV9	NA	NA	TRBJ2-1	CASSSDGQYNEQFF	TGTGCCAGCAGTTCAGATGGACAGTACAATGAGCAGTTCTTC
TRBV7-2	NA	NA	TRBJ2-5	CASSFYSGKEETQYF	TGTGCCAGCAGCTTTTATAGCGGAAAGGAAGAGACCCAGTACTTC
TRBV9	NA	NA	TRBJ2-1	CASSDNYNEQFF	TGTGCCAGCAGTGACAACTACAATGAGCAGTTCTTC
TRBV15	TRBD1	NA	TRBJ2-4	CATSRIPDGQGAAKNIQYF	TGTGCCACCAGCAGAATCCCCGATGGACAGGGGGCCGCCAAAAACATTCAGTACTTC
TRBV7-9	TRBD1	NA	TRBJ1-6	CASSPRGSGGTSPLHF	TGTGCCAGCAGCCCAAGAGGTTCAGGGGGGACTTCACCCCTCCACTTT
TRBV5-1	TRBD1	NA	TRBJ1-5	CASSLGGTGFQPQHF	TGCGCCAGCAGCTTGGGCGGGACAGGGTTTCAGCCCCAGCATTTT
TRBV9	NA	NA	TRBJ1-2	CASSVAAVGVGDYGYTF	TGTGCCAGCAGCGTAGCGGCGGTCGGGGTAGGTGACTATGGCTACACCTTC
TRBV7-8	NA	NA	TRBJ1-1	CASSPRGGHTEAFF	TGTGCCAGCAGCCCCCGGGGGGGCCACACTGAAGCTTTCTTT
TRBV19	TRBD1	NA	TRBJ1-1	CASSIHRDSTEAFF	TGTGCCAGTAGTATTCACAGGGACAGCACTGAAGCTTTCTTT
TRBV19	NA	NA	TRBJ1-1	CASSLLGGGFDTEAFF	TGTGCCAGTAGCCTCCTCGGCGGGGGTTTTGATACTGAAGCTTTCTTT
TRBV4-3	NA	NA	TRBJ2-3	CASSPEDRHTQYF	TGCGCCAGCAGCCCAGAGGACAGACATACGCAGTATTTT
TRBV7-2	TRBD1	NA	TRBJ1-6	CASSSPTGTGLPSPLHF	TGTGCCAGCAGCTCCCCCACCGGGACAGGGCTTCCCTCACCCCTCCACTTT
TRBV4-1	TRBD2	NA	TRBJ2-1	CASSQGTSDSYNEQFF	TGCGCCAGCAGCCAAGGGACTAGCGACTCCTACAATGAGCAGTTCTTC
TRBV6-6	TRBD1	NA	TRBJ1-5	CASRGQGTQPQHF	TGTGCCAGCAGGGGACAGGGCACTCAGCCCCAGCATTTT
TRBV11-2	TRBD2	NA	TRBJ2-7	CASSLDPSGFYEQYF	TGTGCCAGCAGCTTAGATCCTAGCGGGTTCTACGAGCAGTACTTC
TRBV5-1	NA	few	TRBJ1-1	CASSLLEAMNTEAFF	TGCGCCAGCAGCTTGCTTGAAGCCATGAACACTGAAGCTTTCTTT